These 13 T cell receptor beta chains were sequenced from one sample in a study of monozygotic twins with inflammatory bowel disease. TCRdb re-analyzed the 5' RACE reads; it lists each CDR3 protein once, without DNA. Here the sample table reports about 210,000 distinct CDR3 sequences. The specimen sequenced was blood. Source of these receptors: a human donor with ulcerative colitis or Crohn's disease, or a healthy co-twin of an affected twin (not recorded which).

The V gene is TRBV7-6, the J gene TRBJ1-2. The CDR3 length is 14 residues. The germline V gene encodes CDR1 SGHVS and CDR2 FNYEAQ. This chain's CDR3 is CASSLDSSNYGYTF.

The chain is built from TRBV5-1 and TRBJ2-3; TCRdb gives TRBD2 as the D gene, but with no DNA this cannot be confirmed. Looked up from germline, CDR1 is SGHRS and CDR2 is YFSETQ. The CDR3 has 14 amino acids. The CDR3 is CASSLFSRTDTQYF.

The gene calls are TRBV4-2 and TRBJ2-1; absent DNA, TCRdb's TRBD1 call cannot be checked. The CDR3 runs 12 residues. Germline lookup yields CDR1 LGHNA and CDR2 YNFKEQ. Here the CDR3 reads CASSYQGNEQFF.

CDR3 loop: CASSQDNQPQHF. This rearrangement joins TRBV18 to TRBJ1-5. The CDR3 covers 12 residues. Germline CDR1 KGHSH, CDR2 LQKENI.

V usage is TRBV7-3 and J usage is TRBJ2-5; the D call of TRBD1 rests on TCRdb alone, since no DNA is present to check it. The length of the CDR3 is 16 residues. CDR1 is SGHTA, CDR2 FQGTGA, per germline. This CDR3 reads CASSLLSGTGGETQYF.

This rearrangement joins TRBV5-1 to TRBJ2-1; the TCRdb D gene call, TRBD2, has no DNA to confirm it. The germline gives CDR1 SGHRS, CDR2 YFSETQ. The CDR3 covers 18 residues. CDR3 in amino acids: CASSLGLAGVPSYNEQFF. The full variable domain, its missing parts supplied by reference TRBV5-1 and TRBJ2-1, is KAGVTQTPRYLIKTRGQQVTLSCSPISGHRSVSWYQQTPGQGLQFLFEYFSETQRNKGNFPGRFSGRQFSNSRSEMNVSTLELGDSALYLCASSLGLAGVPSYNEQFFGPGTRLTVL.

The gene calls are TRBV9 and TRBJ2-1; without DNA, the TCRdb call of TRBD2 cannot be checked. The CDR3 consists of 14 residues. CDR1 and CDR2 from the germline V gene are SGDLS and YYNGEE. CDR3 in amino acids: CASTLAGDFSEQFF. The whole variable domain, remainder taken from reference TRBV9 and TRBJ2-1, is DSGVTQTPKHLITATGQRVTLRCSPRSGDLSVYWYQQSLDQGLQFLIQYYNGEERAKGNILERFSAQQFPDLHSELNLSSLELGDSALYFCASTLAGDFSEQFFGPGTRLTVL.

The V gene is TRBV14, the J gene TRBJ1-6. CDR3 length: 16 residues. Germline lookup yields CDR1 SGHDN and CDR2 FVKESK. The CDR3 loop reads CASSQGSGGNGSPLHF.

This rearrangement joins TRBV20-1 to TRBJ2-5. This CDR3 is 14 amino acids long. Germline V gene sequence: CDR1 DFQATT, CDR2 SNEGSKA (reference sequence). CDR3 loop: CSARDGGTEETQYF.

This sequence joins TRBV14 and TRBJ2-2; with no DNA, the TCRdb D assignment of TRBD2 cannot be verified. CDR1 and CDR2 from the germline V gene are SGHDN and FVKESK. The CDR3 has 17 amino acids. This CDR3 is CASSQGGSGRRTGELFF.

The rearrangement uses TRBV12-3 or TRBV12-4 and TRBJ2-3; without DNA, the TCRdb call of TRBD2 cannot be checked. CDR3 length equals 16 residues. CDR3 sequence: CASSPALAGETDTQYF.

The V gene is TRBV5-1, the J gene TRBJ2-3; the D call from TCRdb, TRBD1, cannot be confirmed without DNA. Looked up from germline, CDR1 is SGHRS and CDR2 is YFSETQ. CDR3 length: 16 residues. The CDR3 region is CASSLQGTTNSDTQYF.

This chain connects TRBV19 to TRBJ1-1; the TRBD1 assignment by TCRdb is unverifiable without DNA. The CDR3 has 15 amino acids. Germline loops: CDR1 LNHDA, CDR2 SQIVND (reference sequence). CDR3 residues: CASSTLDRGDTEAFF.